This T cell receptor (beta chain) was documented in a study of cytomegalovirus exposure and HLA in healthy donors. Overall study: Falling in the Caucasian-associated ancestry cluster were less than 85% of under 450 genotyped donors.

The germline V gene encodes CDR1 SGHRS and CDR2 YFSETQ. The V end lost 0 bases, the J end lost 5 bases, and 17 bases lay between the germline ends. The CDR3 is 16 amino acids. 13 Jbeta primers and 60 Vbeta primers were used for the PCR. The repertoire was sequenced with immunoSEQ multiplex PCR; TCRdb's copy has only in-frame clones and lacks some. This table has 150,000 to 160,000 clones, around 84% appearing once. This clone was observed a single time. The sequence was obtained from a woman between 40 and 50 years old in good health and CMV-seropositive. Sequencing input: PBMCs. The V gene is TRBV5-1, the J gene TRBJ2-5, with D possibly TRBD1 on 6 matching bases. CDR3 nucleotides: TGCGCCAGCAGCTTGGGTACCGGGACACTCTGGGAGACCCAGTACTTC. It yields the protein CASSLGTGTLWETQYF.